The rows below give T cell receptor beta chains drawn from one sample of a study of Graves' ophthalmopathy and Graves' hyperthyroidism. Each CDR3 protein gets one entry after TCRdb re-called the multiplex PCR reads with MiXCR. The sample has about 600,000 distinct CDR3 sequences, less than 40% seen once. Sequences were obtained from peripheral blood or thyroid tissue (not recorded which). These receptor sequences come from an adult man with Graves' hyperthyroidism. The CDR3 runs from the conserved cysteine through the conserved F or W. Fields, in order: V gene, clone size, CDR3 protein. Clone size appears in some rows only: once, few, many, or a class for an expanded clone.

v_gene: TRBV28
abundance: few
CDR3aa: CASDSGTKSSYEQYF

v_gene: TRBV7-2
abundance: many
CDR3aa: CASSQEDHQPQHF

v_gene: TRBV10-3
abundance: NA
CDR3aa: CAISGSGRAYNEQFF

v_gene: TRBV7-9
abundance: many
CDR3aa: CAIRGQFYEQYF

v_gene: TRBV5-1
abundance: once
CDR3aa: CASSLVGQGADTEAFF

v_gene: TRBV7-9
abundance: many
CDR3aa: CASSLGQGDEQYF

v_gene: TRBV19
abundance: many
CDR3aa: CASSIDNDGGYTF

v_gene: TRBV7-9
abundance: once
CDR3aa: CASSLATGVGDEHF

v_gene: TRBV20-1
abundance: once
CDR3aa: CSARQRFSVHNEQFF

v_gene: TRBV20-1
abundance: NA
CDR3aa: CSACGTSGETQYF

v_gene: TRBV13
abundance: many
CDR3aa: CASSPRTGGVYGYTF

v_gene: TRBV7-2
abundance: NA
CDR3aa: CASKGRSYTF

v_gene: TRBV19
abundance: few
CDR3aa: CASSIVQGYTGELFF

v_gene: TRBV6-5
abundance: NA
CDR3aa: CAGSTGVYEQFF

v_gene: TRBV12-3/TRBV12-4
abundance: many
CDR3aa: CASSRDRANTEAFF

v_gene: TRBV10-1
abundance: few
CDR3aa: CASSEWGATTDTQYF

v_gene: TRBV7-8
abundance: many
CDR3aa: CASSSPGTSGLRGGELFF

v_gene: TRBV3-1
abundance: few
CDR3aa: CASSQVASGVVEQYF

v_gene: TRBV6-5
abundance: few
CDR3aa: CASSRQGASYEQYF

v_gene: TRBV6-6
abundance: NA
CDR3aa: CATTGGAESGYTF

v_gene: TRBV29-1
abundance: NA
CDR3aa: CSVEGPKNTGELFF

v_gene: TRBV29-1
abundance: many
CDR3aa: CSARPELANYGYTF